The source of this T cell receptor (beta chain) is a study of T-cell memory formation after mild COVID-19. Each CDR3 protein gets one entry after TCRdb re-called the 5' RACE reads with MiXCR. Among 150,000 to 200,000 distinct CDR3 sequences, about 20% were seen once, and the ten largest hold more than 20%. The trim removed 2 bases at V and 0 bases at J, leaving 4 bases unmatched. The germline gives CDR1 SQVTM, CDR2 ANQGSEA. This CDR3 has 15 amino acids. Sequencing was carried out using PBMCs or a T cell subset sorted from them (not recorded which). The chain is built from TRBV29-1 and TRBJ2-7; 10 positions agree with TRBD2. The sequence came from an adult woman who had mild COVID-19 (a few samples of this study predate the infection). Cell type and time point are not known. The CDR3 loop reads CSVEPGTSDSYEQYF. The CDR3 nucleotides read TGCAGCGTTGAACCCGGGACTAGCGACTCCTACGAGCAGTACTTC.